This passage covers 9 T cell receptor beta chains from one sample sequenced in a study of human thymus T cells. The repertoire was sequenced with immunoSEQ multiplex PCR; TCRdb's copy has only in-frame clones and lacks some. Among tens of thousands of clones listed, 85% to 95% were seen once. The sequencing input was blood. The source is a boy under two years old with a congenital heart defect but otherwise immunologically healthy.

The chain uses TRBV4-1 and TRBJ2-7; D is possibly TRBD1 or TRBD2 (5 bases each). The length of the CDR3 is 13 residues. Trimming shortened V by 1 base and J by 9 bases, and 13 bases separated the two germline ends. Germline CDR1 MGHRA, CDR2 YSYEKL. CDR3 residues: CASSQAPRDGQYF. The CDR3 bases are TGCGCCAGCAGCCAAGCGCCCAGGGACGGGCAGTACTTC.

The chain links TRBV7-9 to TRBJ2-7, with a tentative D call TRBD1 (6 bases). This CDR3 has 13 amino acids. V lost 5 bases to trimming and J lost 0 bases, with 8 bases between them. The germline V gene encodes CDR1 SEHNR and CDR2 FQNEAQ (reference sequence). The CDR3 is CASSQDSSYEQYF. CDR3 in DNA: TGTGCCAGCAGCCAGGACAGCTCCTACGAGCAGTACTTC.

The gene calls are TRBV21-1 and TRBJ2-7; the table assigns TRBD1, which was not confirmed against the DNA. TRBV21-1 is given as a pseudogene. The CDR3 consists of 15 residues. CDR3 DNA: TGTGCCAGCAGCAAAACCAGACAGGGTGGTTACGAGCAGTACTTC. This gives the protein CASSKTRQGGYEQYF.

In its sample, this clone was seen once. CDR3 DNA: TGTGCCAGCAGCTCGGGCGCTAGCGGGAGGATGGTCCAAGAGACCCAGTACTTC. It specifies CASSSGASGRMVQETQYF. The genes are TRBV5-8 and TRBJ2-5, with TRBD2 matching 11 bases. The CDR3 is 18 amino acids. The germline V gene encodes CDR1 SGHTS and CDR2 YDEGEE. The J segment lost 1 base and the V segment lost 3 bases, leaving 11 bases of the junction unmatched.

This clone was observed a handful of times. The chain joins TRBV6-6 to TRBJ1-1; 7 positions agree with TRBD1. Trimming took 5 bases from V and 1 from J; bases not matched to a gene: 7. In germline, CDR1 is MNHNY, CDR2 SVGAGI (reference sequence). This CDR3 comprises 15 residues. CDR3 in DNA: TGTGCCAGCAGTACCCCCGGGACAGAGAACACTGAAGCTTTCTTT. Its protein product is CASSTPGTENTEAFF.

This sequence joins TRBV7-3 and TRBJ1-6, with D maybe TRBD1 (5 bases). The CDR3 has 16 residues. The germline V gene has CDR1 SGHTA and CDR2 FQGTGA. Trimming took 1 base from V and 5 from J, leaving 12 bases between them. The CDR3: CASSLKGRSDNSPLHF. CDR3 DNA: TGTGCCAGCAGCTTAAAGGGGCGATCTGATAATTCACCCCTCCACTTT.

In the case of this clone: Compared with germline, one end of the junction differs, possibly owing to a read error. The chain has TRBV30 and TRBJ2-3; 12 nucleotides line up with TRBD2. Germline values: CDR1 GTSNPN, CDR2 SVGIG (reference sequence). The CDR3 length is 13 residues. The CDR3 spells CAWSVLAGGQRHF. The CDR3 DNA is TGTGCCTGGAGTGTACTAGCGGGGGGCCAACGGCATTTT.

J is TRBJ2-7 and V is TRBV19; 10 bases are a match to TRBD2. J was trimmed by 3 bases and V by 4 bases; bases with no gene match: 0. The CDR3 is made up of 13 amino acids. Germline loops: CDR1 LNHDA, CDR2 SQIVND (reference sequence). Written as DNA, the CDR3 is TGTGCCAGTAGTAGGACTAGCGGCTACGAGCAGTACTTC. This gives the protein CASSRTSGYEQYF.

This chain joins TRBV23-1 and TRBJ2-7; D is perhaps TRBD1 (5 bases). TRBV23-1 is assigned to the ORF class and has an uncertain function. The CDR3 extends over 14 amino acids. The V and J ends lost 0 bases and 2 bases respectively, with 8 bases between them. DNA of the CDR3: TGCGCCAGCAGTCAATCACCAGGGCCCTACGAGCAGTACTTC. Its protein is CASSQSPGPYEQYF.